This TCR beta chain was recovered during a study of early T cells in non-severe SARS-CoV-2 infection. There are 13 residues in the CDR3. Trimming took off 4 bases at V and 1 base at J, with 7 bases between the two ends. TCRdb reprocessed the 5' RACE reads via MiXCR and lists one record per CDR3 protein. The table has some 64,000 distinct CDR3 sequences, about a tenth seen once. This clonotype was seen more than once but under ten times. This material consisted of whole blood, taken at baseline. The receptor comes from an adult who was a healthcare worker with PCR-confirmed SARS-CoV-2 infection or an uninfected control (not recorded which). This chain links TRBV12-3 or TRBV12-4 with TRBJ2-5; no reliable D call. CDR3 protein: CASSSTGQETQYF. CDR3 nucleotides: TGTGCCAGCAGTTCGACCGGCCAAGAGACCCAGTACTTC.